This TCR beta chain originates from a study of post-analysis software for immune sequencing data. For the study at large: The disease courses spanned relapsing-remitting, secondary progressive and progressive-relapsing forms of multiple sclerosis.

CDR1 and CDR2 (germline): DFQATT, SNEGSKA (reference sequence). The junction had 6 bases not matched to a gene; V was cut back by 5 bases and J by 7 bases. CDR3 length: 13 amino acids. Unique molecular identifiers tagged the TCR beta cDNA libraries. TCRdb reanalysed the PCR reads using MiXCR and keeps one entry per CDR3 protein. The sample yields approximately 570,000 distinct CDR3 sequences, about 44% seen once. Overall study findings and caveats: The study found TRBV5-6, TRBV5-1 and TRBV20-1 among five or six TRBV segments more frequent in patients than controls.

With regard to this clonotype: Its matching antigen is unknown.

This receptor was taken from a girl between 10 and 17 years old with multiple sclerosis. The chain couples TRBV20-1 to TRBJ1-2; 11 bases match TRBD1. The source material was blood. The CDR3 DNA reads TGCAGTGCTTCAGACGGGACAGGGGGTGGCTACACCTTC. This encodes CSASDGTGGGYTF.